This T cell receptor (beta chain) was observed in a study of patients and donors after allogeneic stem cell transplantation. TCRdb re-derived calls from the RT-PCR reads in MiXCR, one entry per CDR3 protein. The sample yields 150,000 or so distinct CDR3 sequences, more than 20% seen once. Material: blood, either unsorted or a sorted T cell fraction (not recorded which). The receptor was isolated from a human donor who was either an allogeneic HSCT recipient or a stem cell or donor lymphocyte infusion donor (not recorded which). It is not recorded whose cells these are; they may come from a transplant donor.

CDR3 sequence reads: CSAGRQRLSYNEQFF. In DNA, the CDR3 is TGCAGTGCCGGGAGGCAGCGCCTCTCCTACAATGAGCAGTTCTTC. The chain joins TRBV20-1 to TRBJ2-1, with 7 bases that match TRBD2. CDR1 and CDR2 from the germline V gene are DFQATT and SNEGSKA (reference sequence). This CDR3 comprises 15 residues. V gave up 6 bases and J gave up 0 bases; unmatched junction bases: 8.